These T cell receptor beta chains were read from a single sample in a study of T cell responses to AZD1222 COVID-19 vaccine. This table comes from immunoSEQ multiplex PCR, and its TCRdb copy is limited to in-frame clones, with some not included. This table has roughly 85,000 clones, nearly 90% appearing once. Sequences were derived from peripheral blood, sampled on day 0 of MenACWY control vaccination. The origin of the receptors is an adult in good health. CDR3s include the opening cysteine and the closing phenylalanine or tryptophan. D genes are given only for firm matches. Not all rows give a size; the values are once, few, many and, for expanded clones, a class.

v_call: TRBV9; clone_size: few; d_call: NA; j_call: TRBJ1-2; cdr3_aa: CASSAWTAYNGYTF; cdr3_nt: TGTGCCAGCAGCGCCTGGACAGCCTACAATGGCTACACCTTC
v_call: TRBV10-3; clone_size: NA; d_call: TRBD2; j_call: TRBJ2-7; cdr3_aa: CAISDGGLAGASYEQYF; cdr3_nt: TGTGCCATCAGTGATGGGGGACTAGCGGGGGCCTCCTACGAGCAGTACTTC
v_call: TRBV2; clone_size: few; d_call: NA; j_call: TRBJ1-1; cdr3_aa: CASSQGPYEAFF; cdr3_nt: TGTGCCAGCAGTCAGGGCCCTTACGAAGCTTTCTTT
v_call: TRBV3-1/TRBV3-2; clone_size: NA; d_call: NA; j_call: TRBJ1-4; cdr3_aa: CASEGANEKLFF; cdr3_nt: TGTGCCAGCGAAGGGGCTAATGAAAAACTGTTTTTT
v_call: TRBV10-3; clone_size: NA; d_call: NA; j_call: TRBJ2-3; cdr3_aa: CAIKGGFSTDTQYF; cdr3_nt: TGTGCCATCAAAGGCGGGTTTAGCACAGATACGCAGTATTTT
v_call: TRBV7-3; clone_size: NA; d_call: NA; j_call: TRBJ1-2; cdr3_aa: CASSPRGRDGYTF; cdr3_nt: TGTGCCAGCAGTCCTAGGGGGAGGGATGGCTACACCTTC
v_call: TRBV29-1; clone_size: NA; d_call: NA; j_call: TRBJ1-1; cdr3_aa: CSAPSTVGANTEAFF; cdr3_nt: TGCAGCGCCCCCTCGACAGTGGGGGCGAACACTGAAGCTTTCTTT
v_call: TRBV4-1; clone_size: once; d_call: TRBD1; j_call: TRBJ1-1; cdr3_aa: CASSQGGRGRGGDTEAFF; cdr3_nt: TGCGCCAGCAGCCAAGGAGGCAGGGGGCGAGGAGGGGACACTGAAGCTTTCTTT
v_call: TRBV10-3; clone_size: NA; d_call: NA; j_call: TRBJ1-1; cdr3_aa: CAISEALGDAFF; cdr3_nt: TGTGCCATCAGTGAGGCCCTCGGAGACGCTTTCTTT
v_call: TRBV4-2; clone_size: NA; d_call: TRBD1; j_call: TRBJ2-3; cdr3_aa: CASSLRDRATDTQYF; cdr3_nt: TGTGCCAGCAGCCTCCGGGACAGGGCGACAGATACGCAGTATTTT
v_call: TRBV28; clone_size: few; d_call: TRBD1; j_call: TRBJ1-1; cdr3_aa: CASSHRGLQVNTEAFF; cdr3_nt: TGTGCCAGCAGCCACAGGGGGCTACAAGTAAACACTGAAGCTTTCTTT
v_call: TRBV5-1; clone_size: once; d_call: NA; j_call: TRBJ1-2; cdr3_aa: CASSFSTPNYGYTF; cdr3_nt: TGCGCCAGCAGCTTTTCAACCCCTAACTATGGCTACACCTTC
v_call: TRBV19; clone_size: NA; d_call: NA; j_call: TRBJ1-2; cdr3_aa: CASRTGSYGYTF; cdr3_nt: TGTGCCAGTAGAACGGGGAGCTATGGCTACACCTTC
v_call: TRBV6-5; clone_size: NA; d_call: NA; j_call: TRBJ1-2; cdr3_aa: CASRKGTDLYGYTF; cdr3_nt: TGTGCCAGCAGAAAAGGGACGGACCTTTATGGCTACACCTTC
v_call: TRBV6-2/TRBV6-3; clone_size: few; d_call: TRBD1; j_call: TRBJ1-1; cdr3_aa: CASSSRTGVRNTEAFF; cdr3_nt: TGTGCCAGCAGTTCCCGCACAGGGGTAAGGAACACTGAAGCTTTCTTT
v_call: TRBV4-3; clone_size: NA; d_call: NA; j_call: TRBJ2-7; cdr3_aa: CASSQDFEGSLSYEQYF; cdr3_nt: TGCGCCAGCAGCCAAGATTTTGAGGGAAGCCTCTCCTACGAGCAGTACTTC
v_call: TRBV3-1/TRBV3-2; clone_size: NA; d_call: NA; j_call: TRBJ1-1; cdr3_aa: CASATASEAFF; cdr3_nt: TGTGCCAGCGCAACGGCGTCTGAAGCTTTCTTT
v_call: TRBV7-9; clone_size: NA; d_call: NA; j_call: TRBJ1-1; cdr3_aa: CASSPLEHTEAFF; cdr3_nt: TGTGCCAGCAGCCCGCTTGAGCACACTGAAGCTTTCTTT
v_call: TRBV7-2; clone_size: NA; d_call: NA; j_call: TRBJ1-1; cdr3_aa: CASSPLRDMNTEAFF; cdr3_nt: TGTGCCAGCAGCCCCTTGAGGGACATGAACACTGAAGCTTTCTTT
v_call: TRBV19; clone_size: NA; d_call: NA; j_call: TRBJ1-2; cdr3_aa: CASSTASGYTF; cdr3_nt: TGTGCCAGTAGTACCGCGTCGGGCTACACCTTC
v_call: TRBV28; clone_size: NA; d_call: TRBD1; j_call: TRBJ1-2; cdr3_aa: CASTPLGQGSYGYTF; cdr3_nt: TGTGCCAGCACCCCTTTGGGACAGGGGAGCTATGGCTACACCTTC
v_call: TRBV27; clone_size: NA; d_call: NA; j_call: TRBJ1-1; cdr3_aa: CASSSLGGTEAFF; cdr3_nt: TGTGCCAGCAGTTCGCTCGGTGGCACTGAAGCTTTCTTT
v_call: TRBV7-8; clone_size: NA; d_call: NA; j_call: TRBJ1-6; cdr3_aa: CASSWGRDSPLHF; cdr3_nt: TGTGCCAGCTCGTGGGGGCGAGATTCACCCCTCCACTTT
v_call: TRBV6-5; clone_size: NA; d_call: NA; j_call: TRBJ2-1; cdr3_aa: CTLRRGSSNEQFF; cdr3_nt: TGCACCCTAAGGAGGGGTAGTAGCAATGAGCAGTTCTTC
v_call: TRBV7-2; clone_size: NA; d_call: TRBD2; j_call: TRBJ2-1; cdr3_aa: CASSVGTRSYNEQFF; cdr3_nt: TGTGCCAGCAGCGTTGGGACTAGATCATACAATGAGCAGTTCTTC
v_call: TRBV5-4; clone_size: NA; d_call: NA; j_call: TRBJ2-5; cdr3_aa: CASSLVGTSLSSGETQYF; cdr3_nt: TGTGCCAGCAGCTTGGTAGGCACGAGTCTTTCTAGTGGCGAGACCCAGTACTTC
v_call: TRBV29-1; clone_size: NA; d_call: TRBD1; j_call: TRBJ1-1; cdr3_aa: CSVDRDRVMSTEAFF; cdr3_nt: TGCAGCGTTGACCGGGACAGGGTAATGTCGACTGAAGCTTTCTTT
v_call: TRBV5-1; clone_size: NA; d_call: NA; j_call: TRBJ1-1; cdr3_aa: CASSLGGPNTEAFF; cdr3_nt: TGCGCCAGCAGCTTGGGGGGGCCGAACACTGAAGCTTTCTTT
v_call: TRBV7-6; clone_size: once; d_call: TRBD1; j_call: TRBJ2-7; cdr3_aa: CASSLESGGQGTGHYEQYF; cdr3_nt: TGTGCCAGCAGCTTAGAGTCGGGGGGCCAGGGGACAGGGCACTACGAGCAGTACTTC